This T cell receptor (beta chain) was captured in a study of monozygotic twins with cystic fibrosis. The CDR3 has 15 residues. V lost 4 bases and J lost 4, with 15 bases in between. CDR1 is SGHRS, CDR2 YFSETQ, per germline. TCRdb's copy holds only in-frame clones and misses some; the assay was immunoSEQ multiplex PCR. Altogether some 15,000 clones are present, around 84% being singletons, with the ten largest covering around 1%. The table lists this clone with a count of one. The antigen remains undetermined. Overall study results and limits: Co-twins had the most similar V usage for 13 of 16 pairs, J for 8. Median Simpson clonality of roughly 0.01 suggested naive T cells predominated. Nucleotide-identical clonotype sharing was significantly higher within monozygotic CF twin pairs than between unrelated CF individuals.

Input material: blood. This sequence originates from a boy between 10 and 17 years old with cystic fibrosis. This chain links TRBV5-1 with TRBJ1-5; no definite D call. CDR3 protein: CASSTYRQLNQPQHF. CDR3 in DNA: TGCGCCAGCAGCACCTATAGGCAGCTGAATCAGCCCCAGCATTTT.